The clone carrying this T cell receptor (beta chain) was picked up many times. It was with a sample-barcoded 5' primer and a J-beta primer mix that a second PCR of roughly 7 to 12 cycles was run. Using its own MiXCR run on the 5' RACE reads, TCRdb lists one record per CDR3 protein. The sample yields about 640,000 distinct CDR3 sequences, about 28% seen once. The data derive from a study of blood T cells in healthy people across ages. The CDR3 sequence is 13 residues long. Trimming at V came to 3 bases and at J to 7 bases, leaving 4 bases not matched to a gene. The clonotype comes from a woman older than 75 in good health. The specimen sequenced was blood. The chain carries TRBV12-3 or TRBV12-4 and TRBJ2-7; 9 bases match TRBD1. The CDR3, as DNA: TGTGCCAGCAGTTTGGGGACAGGGCGGGAGCAGTACTTC. It codes for CASSLGTGREQYF.